The 18 T cell receptor beta chains given below trace back to one sample, sequenced in a study of shared clonotypes between healthy human individuals. Cells designated naive CD8 were CD45RO-negative and were positively selected for CCR7, with terminally differentiated effector memory CD45RA+ cells excluded. Data came from immunoSEQ multiplex PCR; TCRdb stores just in-frame clones and leaves some out. This sample has 1.5 million to 2.5 million clones, with roughly 95% found just once. Sequencing was done on a sample of naive CD8+ T cells sorted from blood. Source of these receptors: a young man in good health.

The chain joins TRBV6-6 to TRBJ2-7; 8 nucleotides agree with TRBD2. CDR1 is MNHNY, CDR2 SVGAGI, per germline (reference sequence). The CDR3 spans 16 residues. V lost 5 bases, J lost 7 bases, and 16 bases stayed unmatched. CDR3 nucleotides: TGTGCCAGCAGTCCCCCCACTAGCGGTTCCCCAGGGGAGCAGTACTTC. Translated, it gives CASSPPTSGSPGEQYF.

V usage is TRBV6-5 and J usage is TRBJ1-6; 12 bases match TRBD1. J was trimmed by 5 bases and V by 4 bases; bases with no gene match: 3. Germline CDR1 MNHEY, CDR2 SVGAGI. CDR3 length: 16 residues. CDR3 residues: CASSSGTGGNNSPLHF. The DNA of the CDR3 is TGTGCCAGCAGTTCCGGGACAGGGGGCAATAATTCACCCCTCCACTTT.

This chain uses TRBV7-9 with TRBJ2-2; TRBD1 agrees at 7 bases. The CDR3 consists of 17 residues. The trim removed 1 base at V and 7 bases at J, leaving 12 bases unmatched. Germline V gene data show CDR1 as SEHNR and CDR2 as FQNEAQ (reference sequence). The CDR3, as DNA: TGTGCCAGCAGCTTAGGACAGGGCAGAGCACACATCGGGGAGCTGTTTTTT. This encodes CASSLGQGRAHIGELFF. The full variable domain, in which reference TRBV7-9 and TRBJ2-2 provide the parts outside the CDR3, is DTGVSQNPRHKITKRGQNVTFRCDPISEHNRLYWYRQTLGQGPEFLTYFQNEAQLEKSRLLSDRFSAERPKGSFSTLEIQRTEQGDSAMYLCASSLGQGRAHIGELFFGEGSRLTVL.

The V call is TRBV2, the J call TRBJ1-5, with a tentative D call TRBD1 (5 bases). This CDR3 is built from 16 residues. Per the germline V gene, CDR1 is SNHLY and CDR2 is FYNNEI. V was shortened by 6 bases and J by 6 bases, with 21 bases between the two germline ends. The CDR3 region is CASRKTEIPPLQPQHF. Written as DNA, the CDR3 is TGTGCCAGCAGGAAGACAGAGATCCCCCCCCTTCAGCCCCAGCATTTT.

To note about this clone: The same CDR3 arises from other DNA sequences in this sample as well. The J gene is TRBJ1-6, the V gene TRBV7-9; 7 bases align to TRBD1. Germline assignment: CDR1 SEHNR and CDR2 FQNEAQ (reference sequence). The CDR3 totals 12 residues. V dropped 4 bases and J dropped 10; count of bases not matched to a gene: 1. CDR3 sequence reads: CASSSQGSPLHF. The DNA for the CDR3 is TGTGCCAGCAGCTCACAGGGGTCACCCCTCCACTTT.

This chain joins TRBV4-1 and TRBJ1-5; D is ambiguous. This CDR3 is built from 13 residues. Per germline, CDR1 MGHRA and CDR2 YSYEKL. Trimming cost V 3 bases and J 5 bases, with 8 bases left between them. The DNA for the CDR3 is TGCGCCAGCAGCCAGCAGGAGGATCAGCCCCAGCATTTT. It translates to CASSQQEDQPQHF.

This clone was seen only once. The chain combines TRBV11-3 with TRBJ2-7, with D maybe TRBD2 (5 bases). The V end was cut by 1 base, the J end by 6 bases, with 10 bases between. The V gene's germline CDR1 is SGHNT and CDR2 YENEEA. There are 13 residues in the CDR3. The CDR3 DNA sequence: TGTGCCAGCAGCTTAGCCGGGATCGGCGAGCAGTACTTC. Translation: CASSLAGIGEQYF.

This clone was found once. The V gene is TRBV30, the J gene TRBJ1-1; D remains unclear. Looked up from germline, CDR1 is GTSNPN and CDR2 is SVGIG (reference sequence). The CDR3 totals 12 residues. V was trimmed by 8 bases and J by 4 bases, leaving 14 bases between them. The CDR3 sequence is CALKEGGTEAFF. The CDR3 DNA follows: TGTGCCCTGAAAGAGGGAGGCACTGAAGCTTTCTTT.

Only a few counts were recorded for this clone. V and J are TRBV4-1 and TRBJ1-6; tentative D call: TRBD1 (5 bases). The CDR3 loop spans 15 amino acids. Trimming removed 2 bases from V and 9 bases from J, with 14 bases in between. Germline V lookup: CDR1 MGHRA, CDR2 YSYEKL. The CDR3 sequence: CASSQWVGEGSPLHF. The CDR3, as DNA: TGCGCCAGCAGCCAATGGGTAGGGGAAGGTTCACCCCTCCACTTT.

Comment on this clone: The sample has other DNA sequences that encode this CDR3 too. The rearrangement links TRBV30 to TRBJ2-3, with D perhaps matching TRBD2 (5 bases). CDR3 length equals 13 residues. V was shortened by 2 bases and J by 2 bases, with 8 bases between the two germline ends. CDR1 and CDR2 (germline): GTSNPN, SVGIG (reference sequence). The CDR3 nucleotides are TGTGCCTGGAGTCAGGACTTCACAGATACGCAGTATTTT. As protein: CAWSQDFTDTQYF.

The gene calls are TRBV27 and TRBJ2-3; D uncertain. V was clipped by 0 bases and J by 3 bases, with 13 bases between them. The CDR3 has 16 residues. CDR1 MNHEY and CDR2 SMNVEV come from the germline V gene (reference sequence). CDR3 amino acids: CASSLSAGFGTDTQYF. The CDR3 nucleotides read TGTGCCAGCAGTTTATCGGCAGGATTCGGGACAGATACGCAGTATTTT.

The CDR3 region has the DNA TGTGCCAGCAGCTCTAGCGGTCTTTCCTACGAGCAGTACTTC. As protein: CASSSSGLSYEQYF. V usage is TRBV7-2 and J usage is TRBJ2-7, with 7 bases identical to TRBD2. Per the germline V gene, CDR1 is SGHTA and CDR2 is FQGNSA. V was clipped by 4 bases and J by 1 base; unmatched bases: 4. This CDR3 region has 14 residues.

V and J are TRBV6-6 and TRBJ2-7, with D hard to call. Germline V gives CDR1 MNHNY, CDR2 SVGAGI (reference sequence). CDR3 length equals 12 residues. The V end lost 4 bases, the J end lost 3 bases, and 7 bases lay between the germline ends. CDR3 coding DNA: TGTGCCAGCAGTTCTACCTTCTACGAGCAGTACTTC. This codes for CASSSTFYEQYF.

The V gene is TRBV2, the J gene TRBJ1-1; D unresolved. The CDR3 is made up of 13 amino acids. Germline V gives CDR1 SNHLY, CDR2 FYNNEI. The V end was cut by 11 bases, the J end by 2 bases, with 15 bases between. CDR3 DNA sequence: TGTGCCTCCGTGGCGGGTTTTAACACTGAAGCTTTCTTT. This encodes CASVAGFNTEAFF.

This rearrangement joins TRBV7-9 to TRBJ2-2, with unresolved D. CDR3 length equals 12 residues. The V end was cut by 5 bases, the J end by 4 bases, with 5 bases between. Germline V gene data show CDR1 as SEHNR and CDR2 as FQNEAQ (reference sequence). The CDR3 nucleotides read TGTGCCAGCAGCCCTACCACCGGGGAGCTGTTTTTT. Translating gives CASSPTTGELFF.

The rearrangement links TRBV10-3 to TRBJ1-4; no firm D call. The CDR3 contains 13 residues. Germline V lookup: CDR1 ENHRY, CDR2 SYGVKD. V was trimmed by 3 bases and J by 5 bases, leaving 7 bases between them. Here the CDR3 reads CAISDGPNEKLFF. Written as DNA, the CDR3 is TGTGCCATCAGTGACGGACCGAATGAAAAACTGTTTTTT.

The rearrangement joins TRBV27 to TRBJ1-6, with D perhaps TRBD1 (5 bases). The CDR3 is 15 amino acids. In germline, CDR1 is MNHEY, CDR2 SMNVEV (reference sequence). Trimming cost V 6 bases and J 7 bases, with 16 bases left between them. The CDR3 bases are TGTGCCAGCAGCCCCGTTCAGGCAGGGAATTCACCCCTCCACTTT. Its protein product is CASSPVQAGNSPLHF.

The V and J genes are TRBV4-1 and TRBJ1-2, with D possibly being TRBD1 (5 bases). Trimming took 1 base from V and 9 from J, leaving 30 bases between them. The CDR3 is made up of 19 amino acids. From germline, CDR1 is MGHRA and CDR2 YSYEKL. CDR3 in amino acids: CASSQGLLENPGGGASYTF. CDR3 in DNA: TGCGCCAGCAGCCAAGGATTGCTCGAAAATCCAGGCGGGGGTGCGAGCTACACCTTC.